The rows below give T cell receptor beta chains drawn from one sample of a study of human T cells and chemical hapten exposure. Each CDR3 protein gets one entry after TCRdb re-called the RACE reads with MiXCR. Of 250,000 to 300,000 distinct CDR3 sequences in the sample, approximately 8% are singletons; the top ten hold about 1.2%. The source material was whole blood, sampled in connection with sensitization to the hapten diphenylcyclopropenone (DPC). The receptor set was obtained from a man aged 18 to 29 with alopecia areata. Some clones in this sample may be carry-over from other donors' samples. The CDR3 runs from the conserved cysteine through the conserved F or W. The D gene is left open where the match is weak. Expanded clones are given a class, and other clones once, few, many or no size at all.

TGTGCCACCAGTGGGGGCCACTATGGCTACACCTTC CATSGGHYGYTF TRBV6-5 few TRBJ1-2 NA
TGTGCCATCAGTGGATCTCCTCGGGGCAGGCCCACTGAAGCTTTCTTT CAISGSPRGRPTEAFF TRBV10-3 many TRBJ1-1 NA
TGTGCCAGCAGCCAAGATTCGGCAGGCAGAAGGAATTCACCCCTCCACTTT CASSQDSAGRRNSPLHF TRBV14 NA TRBJ1-6 NA
TGCGCCAGCAGCATCCAGGGGGACGAGCAGTACTTC CASSIQGDEQYF TRBV5-1 NA TRBJ2-7 TRBD1
TGCGCCAGCAGCTTGATTGGAAGAAAAGCCAAAAACATTCAGTACTTC CASSLIGRKAKNIQYF TRBV5-1 few TRBJ2-4 NA
TGTGCCAGCAGTTCCCAGGTCTCCTACGAGCAGTACTTC CASSSQVSYEQYF TRBV28 few TRBJ2-7 NA
TGTGCCAGCAGCTTCCGGACAGGGGAGGTAAATGAGCAGTTCTTC CASSFRTGEVNEQFF TRBV7-9 many TRBJ2-1 TRBD1
TGTGCCAGCAGCAGGAGCGGGGGGGTCGGTGAGCAGTTCTTC CASSRSGGVGEQFF TRBV7-2 NA TRBJ2-1 TRBD2
TGCAGCGTTAAGGGGGCGTTGGGAACAGATACGCAGTATTTT CSVKGALGTDTQYF TRBV29-1 few TRBJ2-3 TRBD1
TGTGCCATCAGTGAATACACCACAGATACGCAGTATTTT CAISEYTTDTQYF TRBV10-3 few TRBJ2-3 NA
TGTGCCAGCAGCCAAGAGGGAACCCTGCTTTCACCCCTCCACTTT CASSQEGTLLSPLHF TRBV14 few TRBJ1-6 NA
TGTGCCAGCAGCTTAGCCCGGGGCCCCCGGGGAGAGACCCAGTACTTC CASSLARGPRGETQYF TRBV7-2 few TRBJ2-5 NA
TGCAGCGCCCATGGCTACACCTTC CSAHGYTF TRBV29-1 few TRBJ1-2 NA
TGTGCCACCAGTGATTCTCGTTATGAGCAGTACTTC CATSDSRYEQYF TRBV24-1 NA TRBJ2-7 NA
TGTGCCAGCACCTACGGTAGGAGGGATACGCAGTATTTT CASTYGRRDTQYF TRBV6-2/TRBV6-3 NA TRBJ2-3 NA
TGCGCCAGCAGCCAAGATTTTGGGGGGAAAGAGACCCAGTACTTC CASSQDFGGKETQYF TRBV4-3 few TRBJ2-5 NA
TGTGCCAGCAGCCATCGACAGGGGCTCGGGGATGAGCAGTTCTTC CASSHRQGLGDEQFF TRBV4-2 many TRBJ2-1 TRBD1
TGTGCCAGCAGTTACTCAAGATATGGCTACACCTTC CASSYSRYGYTF TRBV6-2/TRBV6-3 many TRBJ1-2 NA
TGCGCCAGCAGCCCCCGGACAGCCACGAACACTGAAGCTTTCTTT CASSPRTATNTEAFF TRBV4-3 many TRBJ1-1 NA